This TCR beta chain was sequenced in a study of CD8 T cells in ankylosing spondylitis. As the method for making TCR beta libraries, quantitative 5'-RACE with molecular barcodes was used. Each CDR3 protein is one row after TCRdb ran MiXCR on the 5' RACE reads. This table holds a few hundred thousand distinct CDR3 sequences, 24% found once. The sample holds a few counts of this clonotype. The V end was cut by 6 bases, the J end by 1 base, with 9 bases between. The germline V gene has CDR1 DFQATT and CDR2 SNEGSKA (reference sequence). The CDR3 runs to 12 residues. The chain is built from TRBV20-1 and TRBJ1-1; D perhaps matches TRBD1 (5 bases). The sequenced sample was blood, either unsorted or a sorted T cell fraction (not recorded which). The origin of this receptor is a male donor with ankylosing spondylitis or in good health (not recorded which). CDR3 sequence (DNA): TGCAGTGCCCCGGACAAGAACACTGAAGCTTTCTTT. It encodes CSAPDKNTEAFF.